Listed here is a single T cell receptor (beta chain). This entry is derived from a study of blood T cell repertoires in COVID-19. After removal of 7 bases from V and 5 bases from J, the junction contained 4 bases not matched to a gene. Germline V gives CDR1 SGHAT, CDR2 FQNNGV. This CDR3 region has 12 residues. Here immunoSEQ multiplex PCR was the method, and the copy in TCRdb shows in-frame clones only, minus some. The table includes about 89,000 clones, approximately 80% detected once. The sequence came from a human donor in a cohort sampled during active COVID-19. This chain connects TRBV11-2 to TRBJ2-5; TRBD1 matches 7 bases. Sequencing was performed on peripheral blood. CDR3 in DNA: TGTGCCAGCAATAAAGGGGGCGAGACCCAGTACTTC. This codes for CASNKGGETQYF.